The clone carrying this T cell receptor beta chain came up a few times. The target antigen is unknown. The data derive from a study of beta chain features in type 1 diabetes. About the study: Investigators examined some 100,000,000 sorted cells across all samples. Notes on the study in general: Among all four CD4+ subsets, Type 1 diabetes patients had TCRB CDR3s that were moderately but significantly shorter.

The authors sorted CD4+ naive, central memory, regulatory and stem cell-like memory cells via CD45RO/CCR7/CD25/CD127/CD95/CD27. The sequenced template was cDNA made from the entire isolated RNA. Sequenced by immunoSEQ multiplex PCR; TCRdb stores in-frame clones only, minus some. The top ten hold roughly 0.54% of the sample, which has about 390,000 clones, around 10% seen once. This CDR3 is built from 16 residues. Germline V gene sequence: CDR1 KGHSH, CDR2 LQKENI. V was clipped by 6 bases and J by 0 bases; unmatched bases: 7. The chain joins TRBV18 to TRBJ1-3; 8 bases agree with TRBD1. The sequenced sample was central memory CD4+ T cells from blood. This clonotype was obtained from a man between 25 and 39 years old with type 1 diabetes. The CDR3 spells CASSLGQGDSGNTIYF. The CDR3 nucleotides are TGTGCCAGCTCTCTTGGACAGGGTGACTCTGGAAACACCATATATTTT. The complete variable domain, with remaining parts taken from reference TRBV18 and TRBJ1-3, reads NAGVMQNPRHLVRRRGQEARLRCSPMKGHSHVYWYRQLPEEGLKFMVYLQKENIIDESGMPKERFSAEFPKEGPSILRIQQVVRGDSAAYFCASSLGQGDSGNTIYFGEGSWLTVV.